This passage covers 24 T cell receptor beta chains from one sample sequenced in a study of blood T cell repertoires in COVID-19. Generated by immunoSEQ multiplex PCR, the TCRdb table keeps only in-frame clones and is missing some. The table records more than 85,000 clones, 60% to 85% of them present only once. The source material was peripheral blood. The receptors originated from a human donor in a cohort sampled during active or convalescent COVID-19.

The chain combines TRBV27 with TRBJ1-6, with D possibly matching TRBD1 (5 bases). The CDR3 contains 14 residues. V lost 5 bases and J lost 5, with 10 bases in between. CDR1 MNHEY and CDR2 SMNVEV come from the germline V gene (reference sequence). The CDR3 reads CASSRGADNSPLHF. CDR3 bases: TGTGCCAGCAGTCGCGGGGCCGATAATTCACCCCTCCACTTT.

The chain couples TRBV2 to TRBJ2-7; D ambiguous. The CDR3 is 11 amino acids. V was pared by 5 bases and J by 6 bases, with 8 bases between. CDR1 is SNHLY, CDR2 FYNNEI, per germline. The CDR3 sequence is CASSLYGEQYF. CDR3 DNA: TGTGCCAGCAGTCTCTACGGCGAGCAGTACTTC. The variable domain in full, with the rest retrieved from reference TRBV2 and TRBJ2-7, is EPEVTQTPSHQVTQMGQEVILRCVPISNHLYFYWYRQILGQKVEFLVSFYNNEISEKSEIFDDQFSVERPDGSNFTLKIRSTKLEDSAMYFCASSLYGEQYFGPGTRLTVT.

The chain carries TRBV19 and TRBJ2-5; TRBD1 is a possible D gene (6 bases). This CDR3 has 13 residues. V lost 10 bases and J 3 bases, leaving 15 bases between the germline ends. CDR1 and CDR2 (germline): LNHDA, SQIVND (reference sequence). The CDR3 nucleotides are TGTGCCACCCGCTCCCAGGGGAAAGAGACCCAGTACTTC. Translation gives CATRSQGKETQYF.

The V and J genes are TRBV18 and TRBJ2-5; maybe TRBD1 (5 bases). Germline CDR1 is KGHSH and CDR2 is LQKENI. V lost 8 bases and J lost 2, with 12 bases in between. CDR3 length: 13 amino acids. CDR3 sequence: CASTKTVQETQYF. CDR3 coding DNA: TGTGCCAGCACCAAGACAGTTCAAGAGACCCAGTACTTC.

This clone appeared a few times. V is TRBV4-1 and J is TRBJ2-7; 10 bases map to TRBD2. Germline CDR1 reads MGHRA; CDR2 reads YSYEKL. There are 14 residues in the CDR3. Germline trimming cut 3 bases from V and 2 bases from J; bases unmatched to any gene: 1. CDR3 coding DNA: TGCGCCAGCAGCCACGGGACTAGCGCCTACGAGCAGTACTTC. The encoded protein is CASSHGTSAYEQYF.

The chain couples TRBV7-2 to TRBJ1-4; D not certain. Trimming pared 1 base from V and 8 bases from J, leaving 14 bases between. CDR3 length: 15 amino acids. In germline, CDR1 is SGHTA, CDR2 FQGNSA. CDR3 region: CASSLVPVLGEKLFF. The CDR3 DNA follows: TGTGCCAGCAGCTTAGTTCCGGTACTGGGCGAAAAACTGTTTTTT.

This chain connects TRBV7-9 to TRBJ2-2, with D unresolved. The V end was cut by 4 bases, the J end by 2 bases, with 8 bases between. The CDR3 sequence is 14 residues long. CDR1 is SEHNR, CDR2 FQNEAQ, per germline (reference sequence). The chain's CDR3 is CASSSRSNTGELFF. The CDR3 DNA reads TGTGCCAGCAGCTCTAGATCTAACACCGGGGAGCTGTTTTTT.

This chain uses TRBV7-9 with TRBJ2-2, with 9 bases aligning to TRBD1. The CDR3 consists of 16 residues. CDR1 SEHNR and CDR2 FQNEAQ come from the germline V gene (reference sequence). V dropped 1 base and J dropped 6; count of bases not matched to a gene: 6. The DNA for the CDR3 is TGTGCCAGCAGCTTAGGGTTGGACAGGGGACCCGGGGAGCTGTTTTTT. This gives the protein CASSLGLDRGPGELFF.

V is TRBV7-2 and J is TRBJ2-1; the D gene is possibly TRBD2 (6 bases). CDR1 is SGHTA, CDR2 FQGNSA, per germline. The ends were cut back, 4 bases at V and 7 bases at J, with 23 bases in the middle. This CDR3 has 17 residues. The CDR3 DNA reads TGTGCCAGCAGCTCCCCCCCTCGGGGGACGACCTGGAATGAGCAGTTCTTC. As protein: CASSSPPRGTTWNEQFF.

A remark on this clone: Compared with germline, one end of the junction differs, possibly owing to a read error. Here the CDR3 reads CARSPGVGTIRGKETQYF. The CDR3 DNA reads TGCGCCCGCAGCCCGGGGGTGGGGACCATCAGGGGGAAAGAGACCCAGTACTTC. This chain uses TRBV5-1 with TRBJ2-5, with TRBD1 as a possible D gene (7 bases). Germline V gene data show CDR1 as SGHRS and CDR2 as YFSETQ. CDR3 length equals 18 residues.

The CDR3 DNA reads TGTGCCACCAGTGACTCCGAGGGGGGGTTCTATAGCAATCAGCCCCAGCATTTT. Translating it yields CATSDSEGGFYSNQPQHF. This chain joins TRBV24-1 and TRBJ1-5; tentative D call: TRBD1 (6 bases). The germline V and J ends were trimmed by 4 bases and 0 bases, with 18 bases remaining between them. CDR3 length equals 18 residues. The germline V gene encodes CDR1 KGHDR and CDR2 SFDVKD.

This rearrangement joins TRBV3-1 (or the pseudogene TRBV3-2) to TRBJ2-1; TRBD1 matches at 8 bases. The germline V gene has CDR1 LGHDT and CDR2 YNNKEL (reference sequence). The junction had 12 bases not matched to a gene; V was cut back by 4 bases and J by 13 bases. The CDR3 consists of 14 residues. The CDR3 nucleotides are TGTGCCAGCAGCCCCTGGACAGGGAAGGAAGCCCAGTTCTTC. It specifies CASSPWTGKEAQFF.

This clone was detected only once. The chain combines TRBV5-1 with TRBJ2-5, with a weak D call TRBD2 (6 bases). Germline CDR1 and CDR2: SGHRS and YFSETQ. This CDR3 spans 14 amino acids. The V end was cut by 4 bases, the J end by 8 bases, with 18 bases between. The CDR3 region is CASSEPGLTATQYF. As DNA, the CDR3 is TGCGCCAGCAGCGAACCGGGACTCACGGCCACCCAGTACTTC.

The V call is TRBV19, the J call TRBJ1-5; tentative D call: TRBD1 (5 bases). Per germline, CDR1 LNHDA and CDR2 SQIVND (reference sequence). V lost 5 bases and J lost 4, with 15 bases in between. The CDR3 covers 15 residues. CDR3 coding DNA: TGTGCCAGTAGTGACCGGGGGGTAGGAAATCAGCCCCAGCATTTT. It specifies CASSDRGVGNQPQHF.

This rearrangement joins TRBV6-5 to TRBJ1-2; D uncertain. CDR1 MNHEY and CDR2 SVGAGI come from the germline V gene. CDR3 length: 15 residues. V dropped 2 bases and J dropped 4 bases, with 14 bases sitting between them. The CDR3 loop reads CASSYKGMGGYGYTF. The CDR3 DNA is TGTGCCAGCAGTTACAAGGGCATGGGAGGCTATGGCTACACCTTC.

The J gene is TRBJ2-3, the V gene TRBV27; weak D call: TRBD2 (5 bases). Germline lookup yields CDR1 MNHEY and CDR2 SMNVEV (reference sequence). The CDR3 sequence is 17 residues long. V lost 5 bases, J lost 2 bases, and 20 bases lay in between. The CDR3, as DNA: TGTGCCAGCAGTCCCCCAACTAGGACCCACTTCACAGATACGCAGTATTTT. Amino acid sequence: CASSPPTRTHFTDTQYF.

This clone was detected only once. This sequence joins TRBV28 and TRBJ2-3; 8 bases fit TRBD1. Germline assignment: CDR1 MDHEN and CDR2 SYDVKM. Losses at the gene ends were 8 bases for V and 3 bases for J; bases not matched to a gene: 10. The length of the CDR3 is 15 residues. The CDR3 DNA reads TGTGCCAGCGAATCAGGGGGCGTAGGGACAGATACGCAGTATTTT. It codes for CASESGGVGTDTQYF.

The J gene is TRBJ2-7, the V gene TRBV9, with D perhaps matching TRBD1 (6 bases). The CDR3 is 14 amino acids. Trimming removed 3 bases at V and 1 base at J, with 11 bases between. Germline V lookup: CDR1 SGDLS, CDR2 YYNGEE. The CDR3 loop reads CASSARDKSYEQYF. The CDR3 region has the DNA TGTGCCAGCAGCGCCAGGGACAAATCCTACGAGCAGTACTTC. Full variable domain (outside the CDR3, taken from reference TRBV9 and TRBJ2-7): DSGVTQTPKHLITATGQRVTLRCSPRSGDLSVYWYQQSLDQGLQFLIQYYNGEERAKGNILERFSAQQFPDLHSELNLSSLELGDSALYFCASSARDKSYEQYFGPGTRLTVT.

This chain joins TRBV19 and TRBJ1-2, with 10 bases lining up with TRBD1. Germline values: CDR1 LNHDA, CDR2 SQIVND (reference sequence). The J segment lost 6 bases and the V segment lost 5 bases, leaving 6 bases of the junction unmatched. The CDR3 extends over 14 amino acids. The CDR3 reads CASSLPGQGHGYTF. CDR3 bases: TGTGCCAGTAGTCTACCGGGACAGGGGCATGGCTACACCTTC.

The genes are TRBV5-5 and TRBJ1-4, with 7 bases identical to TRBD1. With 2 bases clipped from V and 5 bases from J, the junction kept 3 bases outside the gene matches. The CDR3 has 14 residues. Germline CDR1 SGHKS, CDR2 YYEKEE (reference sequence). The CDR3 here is CASSLSGGNEKLFF. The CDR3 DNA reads TGTGCCAGCAGCTTATCAGGGGGGAATGAAAAACTGTTTTTT.

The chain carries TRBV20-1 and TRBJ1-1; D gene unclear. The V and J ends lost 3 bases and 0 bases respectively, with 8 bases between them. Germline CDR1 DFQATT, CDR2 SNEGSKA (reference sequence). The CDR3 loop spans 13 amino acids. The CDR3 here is CSASWRLNTEAFF. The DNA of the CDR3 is TGCAGTGCTAGTTGGCGGCTGAACACTGAAGCTTTCTTT.

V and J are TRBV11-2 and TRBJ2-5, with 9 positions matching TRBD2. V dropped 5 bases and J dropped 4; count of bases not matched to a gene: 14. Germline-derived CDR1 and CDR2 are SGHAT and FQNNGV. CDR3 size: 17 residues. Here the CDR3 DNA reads TGTGCCAGCAGCCCGCGTAGCGGGAGAGGTTTCGGAGAGACCCAGTACTTC. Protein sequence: CASSPRSGRGFGETQYF.

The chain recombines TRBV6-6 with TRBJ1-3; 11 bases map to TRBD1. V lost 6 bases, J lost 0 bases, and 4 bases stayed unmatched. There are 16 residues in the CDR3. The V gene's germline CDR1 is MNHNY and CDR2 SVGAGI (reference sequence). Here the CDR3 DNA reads TGTGCCAGCAGCCTCGGGACAGGGGGCTCTGGAAACACCATATATTTT. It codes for CASSLGTGGSGNTIYF.

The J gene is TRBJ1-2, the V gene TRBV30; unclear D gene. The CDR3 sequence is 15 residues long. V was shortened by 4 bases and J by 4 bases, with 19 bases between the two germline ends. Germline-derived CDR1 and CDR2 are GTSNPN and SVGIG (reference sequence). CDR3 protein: CAWTDGLRRLYGYTF. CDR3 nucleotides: TGTGCCTGGACTGATGGACTACGACGGCTCTATGGCTACACCTTC.